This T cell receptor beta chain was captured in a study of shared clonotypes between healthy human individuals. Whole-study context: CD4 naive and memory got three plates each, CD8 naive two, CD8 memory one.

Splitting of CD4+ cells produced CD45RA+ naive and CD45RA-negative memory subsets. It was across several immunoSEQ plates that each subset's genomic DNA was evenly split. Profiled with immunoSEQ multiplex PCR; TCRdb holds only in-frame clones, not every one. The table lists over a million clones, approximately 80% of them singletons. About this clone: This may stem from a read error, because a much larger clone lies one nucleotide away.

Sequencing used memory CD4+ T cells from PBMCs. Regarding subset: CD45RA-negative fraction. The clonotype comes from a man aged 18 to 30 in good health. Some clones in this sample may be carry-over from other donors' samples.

DNA for the CDR3: TGTACCAGCAGCTTGTGGACTAGCGGGTTGCTAGACTTC. Protein product: CTSSLWTSGLLDF. The chain links TRBV5-4 to TRBJ2-7; TRBD2 agrees at 11 bases. CDR1 and CDR2 from the germline V gene are SGHNT and YYREEE (reference sequence). This CDR3 contains 13 residues.